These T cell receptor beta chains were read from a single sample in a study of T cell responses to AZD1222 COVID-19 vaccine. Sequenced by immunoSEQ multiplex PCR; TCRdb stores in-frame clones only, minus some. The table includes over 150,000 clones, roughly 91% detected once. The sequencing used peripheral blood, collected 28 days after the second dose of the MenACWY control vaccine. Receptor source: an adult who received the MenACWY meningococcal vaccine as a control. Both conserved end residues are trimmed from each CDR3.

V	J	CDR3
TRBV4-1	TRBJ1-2	ASSQDRQALTYPYGYT
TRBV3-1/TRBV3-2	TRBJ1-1	ASSPGGTEAF
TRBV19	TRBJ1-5	ASSTPGQQGAQH
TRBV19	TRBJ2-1	ASGDRGNGEQF
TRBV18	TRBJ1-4	ASSPFMARELF
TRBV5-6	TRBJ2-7	ASSLGQGTFYEQY
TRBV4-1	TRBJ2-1	ASSQDPGAYNEQF
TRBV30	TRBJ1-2	AWSVQGGPHGYT
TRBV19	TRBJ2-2	ASSIGDTGELF
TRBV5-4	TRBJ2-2	ASSLGQGNTGELF